One and the same sample provided the 2 T cell receptor beta chains below, sequenced in a study of cytotoxic CD8 clonotypes in ibrutinib-treated CLL (dated by TCRdb to the early 2020s). The time point label of this sample denotes: less than 30 months on ibrutinib. Library prep was done by the immunoSEQ multiplex PCR assay. The immuneACCESS repertoire file appears here via TCRdb, limited to in-frame rearrangements. These files lack a portion of the clones; in checked studies, under half of the deficit traces to unresolved V genes, and the cause of the others is not known. The sample yields 65,000 to 90,000 clones; less than 85% were counted once. The top ten clones comprise approximately 35% of the sample. The input for sequencing was PBMCs, taken after 24 months of ibrutinib treatment. The receptors come from a human donor with chronic lymphocytic leukemia.

The chain employs TRBV5-6 and TRBJ2-7; 7 bases fit TRBD1. Germline V gene sequence: CDR1 SGHDT, CDR2 YYEEEE. The CDR3 runs 15 residues. J lost 1 base, V lost 5 bases, and 9 bases had no gene match. CDR3 region: CASRTIRDSSYEQYF. In nucleotides, the CDR3 is TGTGCCAGCAGAACGATCCGGGACAGTTCCTACGAGCAGTACTTC.

The chain links TRBV7-9 to TRBJ2-2; D is possibly TRBD1 (6 bases). The CDR3 sequence is 16 residues long. Germline CDR1 reads SEHNR; CDR2 reads FQNEAQ (reference sequence). V was trimmed by 3 bases and J by 7 bases, leaving 18 bases between them. CDR3 bases: TGTGCCAGCAGCTTCCCCCGAGGACAGTCAAACGGGGAGCTGTTTTTT. This encodes CASSFPRGQSNGELFF.